The 15 T cell receptor beta chains listed next were all sequenced from one sample in a study of cytomegalovirus exposure and HLA in healthy donors (dated by TCRdb to 2017 to 2019). The method was the immunoSEQ multiplex PCR assay. For the multiplex PCR, a mixture combining 60 forward primers for TCR Vbeta segments and 13 reverse primers for TCR Jbeta segments was used. Here the immuneACCESS table is served through TCRdb, limited to in-frame sequences with V and J called. Missing clones are a known gap in these copies; in checked studies unresolved V genes cover under half, and the rest lacks a known reason. Counted in this sample were some 120,000 clones; about 9.4% of them appeared once. About 6% of the sample comes from the top ten. Material: PBMCs. The source of these receptors is a woman between 40 and 55 years old in good health and CMV-seropositive.

A few counts support this clone. The V call is TRBV5-1, the J call TRBJ1-5, with 9 nucleotides matching TRBD1. With V trimmed by 0 bases and J by 1 base, 2 bases remained unmatched. CDR1 is SGHRS, CDR2 YFSETQ, per germline. This CDR3 is built from 16 residues. The CDR3 is CASSLGDRVSNQPQHF. The CDR3 DNA reads as TGCGCCAGCAGCTTGGGGGACAGGGTGAGCAATCAGCCCCAGCATTTT. Filled out from reference TRBV5-1 and TRBJ1-5, the complete variable domain reads KAGVTQTPRYLIKTRGQQVTLSCSPISGHRSVSWYQQTPGQGLQFLFEYFSETQRNKGNFPGRFSGRQFSNSRSEMNVSTLELGDSALYLCASSLGDRVSNQPQHFGDGTRLSIL.

The chain is built from TRBV6-5 and TRBJ1-1, with a possible D match to TRBD1 (6 bases). The CDR3 spans 15 residues. The V gene lost 2 bases and the J gene lost 4 bases, with 14 bases spanning the gap. Germline CDR1 is MNHEY and CDR2 is SVGAGI. The CDR3 DNA is TGTGCCAGCAGTTACCTCGGGCAGGGGATCACTGAAGCTTTCTTT. Protein product: CASSYLGQGITEAFF.

This chain uses TRBV5-1 with TRBJ2-1; TRBD1 aligns across 10 bases. Trimming took 3 bases from V and 3 from J; bases not matched to a gene: 3. CDR1 and CDR2 from the germline V gene are SGHRS and YFSETQ. This CDR3 region has 15 residues. The DNA for the CDR3 is TGCGCCAGCAGCTCCGACAGGGGGCTCTACAATGAGCAGTTCTTC. Translation gives CASSSDRGLYNEQFF. The full variable domain, with the rest looked up from reference TRBV5-1 and TRBJ2-1, is KAGVTQTPRYLIKTRGQQVTLSCSPISGHRSVSWYQQTPGQGLQFLFEYFSETQRNKGNFPGRFSGRQFSNSRSEMNVSTLELGDSALYLCASSSDRGLYNEQFFGPGTRLTVL.

There are a few counts of this clone. V gene TRBV5-6 combines with J gene TRBJ1-2; D call uncertain. The CDR3 consists of 16 residues. Per germline, CDR1 SGHDT and CDR2 YYEEEE. The V end was cut by 0 bases, the J end by 4 bases, with 16 bases between. The CDR3 spells CASSLAGGKGGYGYTF. Here the CDR3 DNA reads TGTGCCAGCAGCTTGGCCGGCGGGAAGGGTGGCTATGGCTACACCTTC.

The chain links TRBV2 to TRBJ2-1, with 9 nucleotides matching TRBD1. Germline trimming cut 6 bases from V and 6 bases from J; bases unmatched to any gene: 12. Germline lookup yields CDR1 SNHLY and CDR2 FYNNEI. The CDR3 loop spans 16 amino acids. CDR3 sequence reads: CASSPLTGGFVNEQFF. The CDR3 DNA reads TGTGCCAGCAGCCCTTTGACAGGGGGATTCGTCAATGAGCAGTTCTTC.

The rearrangement joins TRBV5-1 to TRBJ2-5; D might be TRBD2 (5 bases). The CDR3 runs 16 residues. Germline V gene sequence: CDR1 SGHRS, CDR2 YFSETQ. The V and J ends lost 0 bases and 2 bases respectively, with 14 bases between them. CDR3 bases: TGCGCCAGCAGCTTGGCGAGGCTAGCAGCTCAAGAGACCCAGTACTTC. This translates into CASSLARLAAQETQYF.

The chain joins TRBV5-8 to TRBJ1-3, with D maybe TRBD1 (6 bases). The germline V gene has CDR1 SGHTS and CDR2 YDEGEE. The CDR3 spans 16 residues. V gave up 1 base and J gave up 3 bases, with 14 bases separating them. The CDR3: CASSLLGATRGNTIYF. The CDR3 DNA reads as TGTGCCAGCAGCTTGTTGGGGGCAACGCGTGGAAACACCATATATTTT.

The CDR3 is CASRPRRSGNTEAFF. CDR3 nucleotides: TGTGCCAGCAGACCCAGACGGTCGGGGAACACTGAAGCTTTCTTT. The chain couples TRBV7-9 to TRBJ1-1; D not resolved. The V and J ends lost 6 bases and 1 base respectively, with 15 bases between them. The germline V gene encodes CDR1 SEHNR and CDR2 FQNEAQ (reference sequence). The CDR3 is 15 amino acids.

The V gene is TRBV4-2, the J gene TRBJ2-7; 12 bases are a match to TRBD2. CDR3 size: 17 residues. From germline, CDR1 is LGHNA and CDR2 YNFKEQ. J gave up 7 bases and V 0 bases, and 10 bases lay outside the gene matches. The CDR3 nucleotides are TGTGCCAGCAGCCAAGAGTGGGCTAGCGGGGGGGCTGGAGAGCAGTACTTC. Protein sequence: CASSQEWASGGAGEQYF.

Only a few counts were recorded for this clone. The chain joins TRBV5-4 to TRBJ2-3, with D possibly being TRBD1 (6 bases). CDR3 length: 16 amino acids. V was cut by 4 bases and J by 1 base, with 16 bases left in between. CDR1 is SGHNT and CDR2 is YYREEE in the germline V gene (reference sequence). The CDR3 coding sequence is TGTGCCAGCAGCCTGGACAGAGGGAGAGGCACAGATACGCAGTATTTT. Amino acid sequence: CASSLDRGRGTDTQYF.

There are a few counts of this clone. This rearrangement joins TRBV7-6 to TRBJ2-7, with a tentative D call TRBD2 (6 bases). V lost 5 bases and J lost 3, with 14 bases in between. The V gene's germline CDR1 is SGHVS and CDR2 FNYEAQ. The CDR3 extends over 14 amino acids. CDR3 sequence: CASSPPGLSYEQYF. The CDR3 bases are TGTGCCAGCAGCCCACCGGGACTGAGCTACGAGCAGTACTTC.

V and J are TRBV18 and TRBJ2-1; D might be TRBD2 (5 bases). The CDR3 is 14 residues long. V was cut by 8 bases and J by 7 bases, with 18 bases left in between. Germline V gene data show CDR1 as KGHSH and CDR2 as LQKENI. The CDR3 loop is CASNRITGINEQFF. In DNA, the CDR3 is TGTGCCAGCAACCGAATAACGGGGATAAATGAGCAGTTCTTC.

This clone has only a few counts. The V call is TRBV18, the J call TRBJ2-5, with D perhaps TRBD2 (6 bases). Germline values: CDR1 KGHSH, CDR2 LQKENI. This CDR3 comprises 15 residues. The V end lost 3 bases, the J end lost 4 bases, and 15 bases lay between the germline ends. CDR3 protein: CASSPQRGVGETQYF. DNA of the CDR3: TGTGCCAGCTCACCCCAGCGCGGGGTTGGAGAGACCCAGTACTTC.

The rearrangement joins TRBV5-1 to TRBJ1-2, with D possibly TRBD1 on 5 matching bases. The length of the CDR3 is 14 residues. The V end lost 4 bases, the J end lost 4 bases, and 14 bases lay between the germline ends. Germline assignment: CDR1 SGHRS and CDR2 YFSETQ. CDR3 DNA: TGCGCCAGCAGCGATGTCCCGGGGGGCTATGGCTACACCTTC. It is translated as CASSDVPGGYGYTF. The whole variable domain, filled in from reference TRBV5-1 and TRBJ1-2, reads KAGVTQTPRYLIKTRGQQVTLSCSPISGHRSVSWYQQTPGQGLQFLFEYFSETQRNKGNFPGRFSGRQFSNSRSEMNVSTLELGDSALYLCASSDVPGGYGYTFGSGTRLTVV.

This clone has only a few counts. Written as DNA, the CDR3 is TGCGCCAGCAGCTTAGGACAGGGGGCTTCCTACAATGAGCAGTTCTTC. This translates into CASSLGQGASYNEQFF. The chain uses TRBV5-1 and TRBJ2-1; 11 bases match TRBD1. J was trimmed by 1 base and V by 2 bases; bases with no gene match: 2. The CDR3 runs 16 residues. Per germline, CDR1 SGHRS and CDR2 YFSETQ.